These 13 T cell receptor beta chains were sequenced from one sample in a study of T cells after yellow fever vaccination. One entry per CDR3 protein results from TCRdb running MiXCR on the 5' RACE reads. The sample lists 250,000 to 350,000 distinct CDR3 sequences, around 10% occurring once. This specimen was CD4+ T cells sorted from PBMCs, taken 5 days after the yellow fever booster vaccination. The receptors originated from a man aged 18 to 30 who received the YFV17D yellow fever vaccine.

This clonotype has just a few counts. The CDR3 spells CASRPRGTDTQYF. CDR3 nucleotides: TGTGCCAGCAGGCCCCGGGGCACAGATACGCAGTATTTT. This chain joins TRBV7-9 and TRBJ2-3; D gene unclear. This CDR3 is built from 13 residues. CDR1 is SEHNR and CDR2 is FQNEAQ in the germline V gene (reference sequence). Trimming took off 6 bases at V and 1 base at J, with 8 bases between the two ends.

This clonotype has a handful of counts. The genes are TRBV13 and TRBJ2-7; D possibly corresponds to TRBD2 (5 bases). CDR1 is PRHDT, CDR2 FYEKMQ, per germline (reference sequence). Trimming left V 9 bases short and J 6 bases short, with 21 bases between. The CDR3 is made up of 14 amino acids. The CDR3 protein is CASLLHGDYSEQYV. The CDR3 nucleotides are TGTGCCAGTCTCTTACACGGCGACTACTCCGAGCAGTACGTC.

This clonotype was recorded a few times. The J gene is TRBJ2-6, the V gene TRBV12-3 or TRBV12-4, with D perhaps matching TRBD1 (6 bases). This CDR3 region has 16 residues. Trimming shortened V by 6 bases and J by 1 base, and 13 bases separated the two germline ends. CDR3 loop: CASRGTQTSGANVLTF. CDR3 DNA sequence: TGTGCCAGCAGGGGGACACAAACATCTGGGGCCAACGTCCTGACTTTC.

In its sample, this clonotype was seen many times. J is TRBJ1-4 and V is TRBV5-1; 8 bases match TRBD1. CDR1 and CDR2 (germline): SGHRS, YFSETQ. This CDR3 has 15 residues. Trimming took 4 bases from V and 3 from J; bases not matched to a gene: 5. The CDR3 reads CASSGTGGSNEKLFF. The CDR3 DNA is TGCGCCAGCAGCGGCACAGGGGGATCTAATGAAAAACTGTTTTTT.

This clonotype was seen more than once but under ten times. This chain's CDR3 is CASSPQHGNGYTF. CDR3 sequence (DNA): TGTGCCAGCAGCCCCCAACACGGTAATGGCTACACCTTC. The chain employs TRBV7-2 and TRBJ1-2; unclear D gene. Germline V lookup: CDR1 SGHTA, CDR2 FQGNSA. V shed 5 bases and J shed 6 bases, with 13 bases lying between them. This CDR3 is 13 amino acids long.

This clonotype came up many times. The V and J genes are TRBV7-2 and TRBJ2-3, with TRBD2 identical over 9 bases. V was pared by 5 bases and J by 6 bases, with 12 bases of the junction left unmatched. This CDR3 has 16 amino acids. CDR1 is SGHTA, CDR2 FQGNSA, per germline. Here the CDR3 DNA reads TGTGCCAGCAGCGCGACACTAGCGGGCTTGTCGGATACGCAGTATTTT. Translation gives CASSATLAGLSDTQYF. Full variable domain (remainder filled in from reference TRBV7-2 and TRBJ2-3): GAGVSQSPSNKVTEKGKDVELRCDPISGHTALYWYRQSLGQGLEFLIYFQGNSAPDKSGLPSDRFSAERTGGSVSTLTIQRTQQEDSAVYLCASSATLAGLSDTQYFGPGTRLTVL.

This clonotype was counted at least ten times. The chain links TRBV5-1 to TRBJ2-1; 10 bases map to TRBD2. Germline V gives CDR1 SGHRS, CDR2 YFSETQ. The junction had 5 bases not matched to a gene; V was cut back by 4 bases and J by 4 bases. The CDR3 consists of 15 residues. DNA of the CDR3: TGCGCCAGCAGCCCTCTAGCGGGGGTATACAATGAGCAGTTCTTC. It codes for CASSPLAGVYNEQFF. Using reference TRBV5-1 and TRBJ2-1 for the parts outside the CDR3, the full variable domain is KAGVTQTPRYLIKTRGQQVTLSCSPISGHRSVSWYQQTPGQGLQFLFEYFSETQRNKGNFPGRFSGRQFSNSRSEMNVSTLELGDSALYLCASSPLAGVYNEQFFGPGTRLTVL.

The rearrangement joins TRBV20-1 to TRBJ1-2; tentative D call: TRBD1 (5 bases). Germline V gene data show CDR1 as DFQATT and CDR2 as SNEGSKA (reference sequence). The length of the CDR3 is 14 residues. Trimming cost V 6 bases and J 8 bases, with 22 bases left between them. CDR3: CSAVRGRGKGGYTF. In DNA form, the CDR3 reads TGCAGTGCCGTTAGGGGTCGGGGGAAGGGCGGCTACACCTTC.

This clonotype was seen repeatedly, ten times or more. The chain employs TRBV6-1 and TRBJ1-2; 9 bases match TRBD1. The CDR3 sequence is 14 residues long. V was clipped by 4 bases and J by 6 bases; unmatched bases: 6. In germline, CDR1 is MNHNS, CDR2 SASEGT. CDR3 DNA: TGTGCCAGCAGTGTCTTACAGGGGGCCCATGGCTACACCTTC. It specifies CASSVLQGAHGYTF.

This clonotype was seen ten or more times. CDR3 sequence reads: CASSPPLPAGVIQETQYF. For the CDR3, the DNA is TGTGCCAGCTCACCCCCACTTCCGGCCGGGGTAATCCAAGAGACCCAGTACTTC. The chain combines TRBV18 with TRBJ2-5; D is perhaps TRBD2 (5 bases). The CDR3 has 18 amino acids. Trimming took off 3 bases at V and 1 base at J, with 21 bases between the two ends. Germline CDR1 KGHSH, CDR2 LQKENI.

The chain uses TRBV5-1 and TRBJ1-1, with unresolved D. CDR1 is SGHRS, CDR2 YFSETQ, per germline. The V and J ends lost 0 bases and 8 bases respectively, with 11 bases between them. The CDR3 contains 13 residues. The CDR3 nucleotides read TGCGCCAGCAGCTTGGAAAGGGCTCGGGAAGCTTTCTTT. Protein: CASSLERAREAFF.

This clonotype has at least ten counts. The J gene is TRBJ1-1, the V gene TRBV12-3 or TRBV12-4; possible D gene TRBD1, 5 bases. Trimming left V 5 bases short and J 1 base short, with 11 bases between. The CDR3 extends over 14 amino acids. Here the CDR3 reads CASSEGRWNTEAFF. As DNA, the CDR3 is TGTGCCAGCAGTGAGGGACGGTGGAACACTGAAGCTTTCTTT.

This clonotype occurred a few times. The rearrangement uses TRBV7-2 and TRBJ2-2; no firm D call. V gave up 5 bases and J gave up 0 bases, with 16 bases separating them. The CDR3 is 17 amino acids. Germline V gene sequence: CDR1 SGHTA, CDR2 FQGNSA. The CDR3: CASSPRAPTTNTGELFF. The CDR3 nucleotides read TGTGCCAGCAGCCCCCGGGCCCCTACCACGAACACCGGGGAGCTGTTTTTT.